This passage covers 10 T cell receptor beta chains from one sample sequenced in a study of blood T cell repertoires in COVID-19. Sequenced by immunoSEQ multiplex PCR; TCRdb stores in-frame clones only, minus some. Of about 160,000 clones listed, 80% to 90% are singletons. The material sequenced was peripheral blood. These receptors were obtained from an older woman who had recovered from COVID-19.

Details on this clone: Other DNA sequences in the sample encode the same CDR3. This chain joins TRBV5-1 and TRBJ2-5; D gene unclear. CDR1 and CDR2 (germline): SGHRS, YFSETQ. This CDR3 comprises 13 residues. The V end lost 4 bases, the J end lost 2 bases, and 9 bases lay between the germline ends. CDR3 in amino acids: CASSVSVQETQYF. CDR3 coding DNA: TGCGCCAGCAGCGTCAGCGTACAAGAGACCCAGTACTTC.

V usage is TRBV5-1 and J usage is TRBJ2-3, with TRBD2 identical over 9 bases. The CDR3 covers 16 residues. V shed 5 bases and J 3 bases; nucleotides not matched to a gene: 10. Looked up from germline, CDR1 is SGHRS and CDR2 is YFSETQ. The CDR3 here is CASRAGGPFDTDTQYF. CDR3 sequence (DNA): TGCGCCAGCAGGGCGGGGGGGCCGTTTGATACAGATACGCAGTATTTT.

In this sample, this clone turned up once. The chain employs TRBV11-2 and TRBJ1-2; 7 bases align to TRBD1. The CDR3 length is 15 residues. From germline, CDR1 is SGHAT and CDR2 FQNNGV. J was trimmed by 4 bases and V by 5 bases; bases with no gene match: 10. Here the CDR3 reads CASSRPGTALYGYTF. In DNA, the CDR3 is TGTGCCAGCAGCCGACCCGGGACAGCTCTCTATGGCTACACCTTC.

This chain uses TRBV7-3 with TRBJ2-7; perhaps TRBD1 as D (7 bases). The CDR3 covers 15 residues. Trimming removed 2 bases at V and 5 bases at J, with 16 bases between. The germline gives CDR1 SGHTA, CDR2 FQGTGA. CDR3 residues: CASSLAGQIGDEQYF. The CDR3 nucleotides read TGTGCCAGCAGCTTAGCGGGACAGATCGGGGACGAGCAGTACTTC.

This clone was recorded only once. The V call is TRBV20-1, the J call TRBJ2-3, with D hard to call. CDR1 and CDR2 from the germline V gene are DFQATT and SNEGSKA (reference sequence). V was pared by 1 base and J by 6 bases, with 5 bases between. The CDR3 is 11 amino acids. As DNA, the CDR3 is TGCAGTGCTAGAGGCCGGGATACGCAGTATTTT. Translated: CSARGRDTQYF.

The genes are TRBV9 and TRBJ1-2; D might be TRBD1 (6 bases). Germline V CDR1 and CDR2: SGDLS, YYNGEE. V was trimmed by 1 base and J by 4 bases, leaving 14 bases between them. The CDR3 loop spans 15 amino acids. CDR3 coding DNA: TGTGCCAGCAGCGTATCTTTGGCAGGGGTCTATGGCTACACCTTC. Its protein is CASSVSLAGVYGYTF.

The J gene is TRBJ2-3, the V gene TRBV18; D call uncertain. Between the trimmed V and J ends, which lost 5 bases and 2 bases, there was a span of 17 bases. This CDR3 spans 16 amino acids. The V gene's germline CDR1 is KGHSH and CDR2 LQKENI. For the CDR3, the DNA is TGTGCCAGCTCAGCCCGAGTTGCGATCGCCACAGATACGCAGTATTTT. Amino acids: CASSARVAIATDTQYF.

In DNA form, the CDR3 reads TGTGCCAGCAGCGCCGCGGGGGCCTACGAGCAGTACTTC. Its protein product is CASSAAGAYEQYF. This chain connects TRBV9 to TRBJ2-7; 7 bases agree with TRBD2. CDR3 size: 13 residues. Germline V gene lookup returns CDR1 SGDLS and CDR2 YYNGEE. The V gene end was trimmed by 3 bases and the J gene end by 2 bases; junction bases not matched to a gene: 2.

V is TRBV7-2 and J is TRBJ2-1, with TRBD1 as a possible D gene (6 bases). V was pared by 5 bases and J by 0 bases, with 11 bases between. CDR3 length: 15 amino acids. Germline V gene data show CDR1 as SGHTA and CDR2 as FQGNSA. CDR3 sequence: CASSLQGFSYNEQFF. The CDR3 DNA follows: TGTGCCAGCAGCCTACAGGGTTTCTCCTACAATGAGCAGTTCTTC. Full variable domain (rest looked up from reference TRBV7-2 and TRBJ2-1): GAGVSQSPSNKVTEKGKDVELRCDPISGHTALYWYRQSLGQGLEFLIYFQGNSAPDKSGLPSDRFSAERTGGSVSTLTIQRTQQEDSAVYLCASSLQGFSYNEQFFGPGTRLTVL.

This chain uses TRBV5-5 with TRBJ2-1, with 8 positions matching TRBD2. The CDR3 runs 16 residues. The V gene end was trimmed by 6 bases and the J gene end by 4 bases; junction bases not matched to a gene: 12. Germline values: CDR1 SGHKS, CDR2 YYEKEE (reference sequence). The CDR3 loop reads CASKSSSGSLYNEQFF. The CDR3 DNA sequence: TGTGCCAGCAAGTCCTCTAGCGGGTCACTTTACAATGAGCAGTTCTTC. The full variable domain, completed using reference TRBV5-5 and TRBJ2-1, is DAGVTQSPTHLIKTRGQQVTLRCSPISGHKSVSWYQQVLGQGPQFIFQYYEKEERGRGNFPDRFSARQFPNYSSELNVNALLLGDSALYLCASKSSSGSLYNEQFFGPGTRLTVL.